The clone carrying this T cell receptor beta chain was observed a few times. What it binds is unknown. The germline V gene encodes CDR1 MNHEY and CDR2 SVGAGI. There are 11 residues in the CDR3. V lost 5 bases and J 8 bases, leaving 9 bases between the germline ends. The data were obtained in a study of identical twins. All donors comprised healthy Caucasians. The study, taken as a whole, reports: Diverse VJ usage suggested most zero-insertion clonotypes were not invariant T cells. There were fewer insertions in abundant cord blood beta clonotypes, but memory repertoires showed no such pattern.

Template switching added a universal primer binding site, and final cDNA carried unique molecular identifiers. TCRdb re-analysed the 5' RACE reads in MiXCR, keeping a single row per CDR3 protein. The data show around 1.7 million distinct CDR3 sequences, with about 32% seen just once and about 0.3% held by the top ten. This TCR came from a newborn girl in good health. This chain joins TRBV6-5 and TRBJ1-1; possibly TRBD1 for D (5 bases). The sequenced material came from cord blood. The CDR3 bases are TGTGCCAGCAGTCAGACAGTCGAAGCTTTCTTT. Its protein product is CASSQTVEAFF.